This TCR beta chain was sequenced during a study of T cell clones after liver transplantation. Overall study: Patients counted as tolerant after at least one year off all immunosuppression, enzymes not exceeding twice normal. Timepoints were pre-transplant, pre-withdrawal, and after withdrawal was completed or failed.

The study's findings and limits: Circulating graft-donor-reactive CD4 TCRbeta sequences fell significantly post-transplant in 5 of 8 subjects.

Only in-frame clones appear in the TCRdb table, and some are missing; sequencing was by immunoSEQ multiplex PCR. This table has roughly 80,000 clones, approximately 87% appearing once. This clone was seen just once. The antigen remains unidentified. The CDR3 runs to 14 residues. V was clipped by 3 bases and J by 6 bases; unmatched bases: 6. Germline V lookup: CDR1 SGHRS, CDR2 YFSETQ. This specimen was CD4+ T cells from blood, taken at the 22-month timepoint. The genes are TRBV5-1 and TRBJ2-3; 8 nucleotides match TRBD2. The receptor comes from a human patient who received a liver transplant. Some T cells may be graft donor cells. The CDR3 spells CASSWGLERDTQYF. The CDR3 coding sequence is TGCGCCAGCAGCTGGGGACTAGAGAGGGATACGCAGTATTTT. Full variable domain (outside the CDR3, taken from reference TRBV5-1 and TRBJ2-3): KAGVTQTPRYLIKTRGQQVTLSCSPISGHRSVSWYQQTPGQGLQFLFEYFSETQRNKGNFPGRFSGRQFSNSRSEMNVSTLELGDSALYLCASSWGLERDTQYFGPGTRLTVL.